These 2 T cell receptor beta chains originate from one sample sequenced in a study of blood T cell repertoires in COVID-19. Produced via immunoSEQ multiplex PCR; TCRdb's table is partial and in-frame only. Of more than 75,000 clones detected, 86% appear once; the ten largest clones hold 0.95% to 1.5%. The specimen was peripheral blood. Receptor source: a man aged 80 or over with active or convalescent COVID-19.

The chain has TRBV19 and TRBJ2-7, with 11 bases that match TRBD1. After removal of 4 bases from V and 2 bases from J, the junction contained 4 bases not matched to a gene. Germline V gene data show CDR1 as LNHDA and CDR2 as SQIVND (reference sequence). The CDR3 sequence is 15 residues long. DNA of the CDR3: TGTGCCAGTAGTAGGACAGGGGGCGAAACCTACGAGCAGTACTTC. It yields the protein CASSRTGGETYEQYF.

This clone turned up a few times. This sequence joins TRBV5-1 and TRBJ2-2; 7 nucleotides agree with TRBD1. With 6 bases clipped from V and 6 bases from J, the junction kept 17 bases outside the gene matches. CDR3 length: 17 amino acids. CDR1 is SGHRS and CDR2 is YFSETQ in the germline V gene. The DNA for the CDR3 is TGCGCCAGCACCTTTAAGGGGGCGCCCGGGCACGCCGGGGAGCTGTTTTTT. Translated: CASTFKGAPGHAGELFF.